Below, 8 T cell receptor beta chains from the same sample are listed, as sequenced in a study of spatial heterogeneity in lung cancer. TCRdb processed the 5' RACE reads anew with MiXCR; each CDR3 protein has one entry. This sample yields approximately 3,800 distinct CDR3 sequences, of which 8% to 9% are seen a single time; around 60% belongs to the top ten. Noted time point: sample taken at primary tumor resection. Whole RNA from tumor, nontumor lung or frozen PBMC was sequenced unsorted. Material: PBMCs, obtained at surgery. The receptor source for this set is a female donor with early-stage non-small cell lung cancer.

The chain links TRBV7-2 to TRBJ2-3; a possible D gene is TRBD2 (6 bases). Between the trimmed V and J ends, which lost 5 bases and 2 bases, there was a span of 17 bases. CDR3 length: 16 residues. CDR1 and CDR2 from the germline V gene are SGHTA and FQGNSA. In nucleotides, the CDR3 is TGTGCCAGCAGCGCCCTAGTGGGGGGAAACACAGATACGCAGTATTTT. As protein: CASSALVGGNTDTQYF.

There are many counts of this clonotype. V gene TRBV7-3 combines with J gene TRBJ1-3; 7 nucleotides match TRBD1. V shed 3 bases, J shed 0 bases, and the junction held 5 bases outside the gene matches. The CDR3 loop spans 16 amino acids. Per germline, CDR1 SGHTA and CDR2 FQGTGA. The CDR3 region has the DNA TGTGCCAGCAGCTTCCTTACAGGGGCCTCTGGAAACACCATATATTTT. It encodes CASSFLTGASGNTIYF.

This clonotype was counted between two and nine times. The chain has TRBV20-1 and TRBJ2-1, with TRBD2 matching over 11 bases. CDR1 and CDR2 from the germline V gene are DFQATT and SNEGSKA (reference sequence). The J segment lost 4 bases and the V segment lost 5 bases, leaving 10 bases of the junction unmatched. The CDR3 is 16 residues long. CDR3 residues: CSAWPISGGAYNEQFF. The CDR3 nucleotides are TGCAGTGCTTGGCCCATTAGCGGGGGGGCGTACAATGAGCAGTTCTTC.

This clonotype showed up just a few times. This chain joins TRBV5-1 and TRBJ1-6, with D perhaps matching TRBD1 (5 bases). Deletions cut 3 bases from V and 10 bases from J, with 17 bases between. The CDR3 totals 15 residues. The germline CDR1 and CDR2 sequences are SGHRS and YFSETQ. CDR3 nucleotides: TGCGCCAGCAGCTATGAAGGGGTATCGAGCTCACCCCTCCACTTT. As protein: CASSYEGVSSSPLHF.

This clonotype was counted many times. The chain uses TRBV7-8 and TRBJ1-2; 11 nucleotides line up with TRBD1. Germline V gene lookup returns CDR1 SGHVS and CDR2 FQNEAQ. The CDR3 has 18 residues. J was trimmed by 4 bases and V by 2 bases; bases with no gene match: 12. The CDR3 region has the DNA TGTGCCAGCAGCTTACCGACCGGGACAGGGGGAATAGGCTATGGCTACACCTTC. Translating it yields CASSLPTGTGGIGYGYTF.

About this clonotype: A read error may account for a junction end that differs from germline. This rearrangement joins TRBV5-8 to TRBJ1-6; the D is unclear. The CDR3 is 17 residues long. Germline V gives CDR1 SGHTS, CDR2 YDEGEE. CDR3 in DNA: TGTGCCAACAGCTGGGGTAGGGTAATGCCCTATAATTCACCCCTCCACTTT. Translation gives CANSWGRVMPYNSPLHF. Full variable domain (missing parts from reference TRBV5-8 and TRBJ1-6): EAGVTQSPTHLIKTRGQQATLRCSPISGHTSVYWYQQALGLGLQFLLWYDEGEERNRGNFPPRFSGRQFPNYSSELNVNALELEDSALYLCANSWGRVMPYNSPLHFGNGTRLTVT.

This clonotype came up many times. The chain couples TRBV29-1 to TRBJ2-1; TRBD1 matches at 7 bases. CDR1 is SQVTM and CDR2 is ANQGSEA in the germline V gene. The CDR3 has 15 residues. The ends lost 6 bases at V and 10 bases at J; junction bases unmatched: 18. Written as DNA, the CDR3 is TGCAGCGTGAGGACGCCGGGACAGCGTACGGGGGAGCAGTTCTTC. This gives the protein CSVRTPGQRTGEQFF.

This clonotype is deemed medium-sized (0.01 to 0.1%). This chain connects TRBV11-2 to TRBJ2-3; 12 bases match TRBD2. CDR1 is SGHAT, CDR2 FQNNGV, per germline. The CDR3 covers 16 residues. V lost 4 bases, J lost 5 bases, and 7 bases stayed unmatched. CDR3 DNA sequence: TGTGCCAGCAGCTCCCTAGCGGGGGGGCGTGAAGATACGCAGTATTTT. Its translation: CASSSLAGGREDTQYF. The whole variable domain, filled in from reference TRBV11-2 and TRBJ2-3, reads EAGVAQSPRYKIIEKRQSVAFWCNPISGHATLYWYQQILGQGPKLLIQFQNNGVVDDSQLPKDRFSAERLKGVDSTLKIQPAKLEDSAVYLCASSSLAGGREDTQYFGPGTRLTVL.